A single sample is the source of the 13 T cell receptor beta chains below, sequenced in a study of T cell changes during pregnancy in multiple sclerosis. Produced via immunoSEQ multiplex PCR; TCRdb's table is partial and in-frame only. The sample lists 85,000 to 130,000 clones, around 94% occurring once. This specimen was peripheral blood, taken in the second trimester of pregnancy. These receptors originate from a female donor with multiple sclerosis, enrolled in a pregnancy study.

The chain links TRBV10-3 to TRBJ2-7; 9 bases match TRBD1. The CDR3 runs to 15 residues. Germline V lookup: CDR1 ENHRY, CDR2 SYGVKD. J was trimmed by 0 bases and V by 4 bases; bases with no gene match: 4. The CDR3 loop reads CAISGAGQGSYEQYF. CDR3 DNA sequence: TGTGCCATCAGTGGGGCGGGACAGGGCTCCTACGAGCAGTACTTC.

The rearrangement joins TRBV7-9 to TRBJ2-3, with D perhaps matching TRBD2 (6 bases). The CDR3 has 15 residues. In germline, CDR1 is SEHNR, CDR2 FQNEAQ (reference sequence). Deletions cut 5 bases from V and 10 bases from J, with 22 bases between. The CDR3 region has the DNA TGTGCCAGCAGCCCCCGACTAGTAAGGGATGAGGCGCAGTATTTT. Translation gives CASSPRLVRDEAQYF.

The genes are TRBV4-1 and TRBJ2-1; D perhaps matches TRBD2 (5 bases). The ends were cut back, 1 base at V and 8 bases at J, with 9 bases in the middle. The CDR3 sequence is 13 residues long. The germline CDR1 and CDR2 sequences are MGHRA and YSYEKL. In DNA form, the CDR3 reads TGCGCCAGCAGCCAAGGAGGGCCCGATGAGCAGTTCTTC. Translation gives CASSQGGPDEQFF.

The genes are TRBV2 and TRBJ2-2, with D uncertain. Per the germline V gene, CDR1 is SNHLY and CDR2 is FYNNEI. Deletions cut 6 bases from V and 0 bases from J, with 5 bases between. The CDR3 length is 13 residues. The CDR3 sequence: CASRRTNTGELFF. CDR3 in DNA: TGTGCCAGCAGGCGGACGAACACCGGGGAGCTGTTTTTT. Using reference TRBV2 and TRBJ2-2 for the parts outside the CDR3, the full variable domain is EPEVTQTPSHQVTQMGQEVILRCVPISNHLYFYWYRQILGQKVEFLVSFYNNEISEKSEIFDDQFSVERPDGSNFTLKIRSTKLEDSAMYFCASRRTNTGELFFGEGSRLTVL.

V and J are TRBV6-1 and TRBJ1-1, with 7 bases that match TRBD1. Germline assignment: CDR1 MNHNS and CDR2 SASEGT. V lost 5 bases to trimming and J lost 0 bases; unmatched junction nucleotides: 6. The CDR3 runs to 15 residues. The CDR3 coding sequence is TGTGCCAGCAGTCTTAGGACAGGCATGAACACTGAAGCTTTCTTT. Amino acids: CASSLRTGMNTEAFF.

The rearrangement joins TRBV5-6 to TRBJ1-2; 9 nucleotides line up with TRBD1. J lost 9 bases, V lost 3 bases, and 6 bases had no gene match. The V gene's germline CDR1 is SGHDT and CDR2 YYEEEE. The length of the CDR3 is 13 residues. The CDR3 protein is CASSWGQGSSYTF. The CDR3 region has the DNA TGTGCCAGCAGCTGGGGACAGGGTAGTAGCTACACCTTC.

The chain couples TRBV25-1 to TRBJ2-2, with 11 positions matching TRBD2. The CDR3 covers 16 residues. V lost 3 bases and J lost 5; bases outside the gene matches: 5. CDR1 MGHDK and CDR2 SYGVNS come from the germline V gene. The CDR3 loop is CASSDQTSGETGELFF. For the CDR3, the DNA is TGTGCCAGCAGTGATCAGACTAGCGGGGAGACCGGGGAGCTGTTTTTT.

The rearrangement links TRBV7-3 to TRBJ2-3, with a weak D call TRBD1 (6 bases). V gave up 5 bases and J gave up 5 bases, with 11 bases separating them. There are 13 residues in the CDR3. CDR1 SGHTA and CDR2 FQGTGA come from the germline V gene. As DNA, the CDR3 is TGTGCCAGCAGCCAGGGGTTTAGAGATACGCAGTATTTT. Its translation: CASSQGFRDTQYF.

This chain uses TRBV9 with TRBJ2-7, with 14 positions matching TRBD2. Germline V gene data show CDR1 as SGDLS and CDR2 as YYNGEE. The CDR3 loop spans 16 amino acids. V gave up 4 bases and J gave up 2 bases; unmatched junction bases: 5. CDR3 bases: TGTGCCAGCAGCACCGGGACTAGCGGGGGCACCTACGAGCAGTACTTC. It codes for CASSTGTSGGTYEQYF.

The genes are TRBV6-6 and TRBJ1-2; D is perhaps TRBD1 (6 bases). V lost 4 bases, J lost 6 bases, and 21 bases lay in between. The CDR3 consists of 16 residues. The germline CDR1 and CDR2 sequences are MNHNY and SVGAGI (reference sequence). The CDR3 region is CASSSPGGGISNGYTF. The CDR3 DNA reads as TGTGCCAGCAGTTCCCCGGGAGGGGGGATATCAAATGGCTACACCTTC.

The V call is TRBV28, the J call TRBJ2-5; a possible D gene is TRBD2 (6 bases). Germline CDR1 MDHEN, CDR2 SYDVKM. The V and J ends lost 2 bases and 7 bases respectively, with 11 bases between them. The CDR3 runs 13 residues. The chain's CDR3 is CASSLGTSATQYF. The CDR3 DNA follows: TGTGCCAGCAGTTTAGGGACTTCCGCGACCCAGTACTTC.

This clone has a single count. The V gene is TRBV11-2, the J gene TRBJ2-7; 7 nucleotides line up with TRBD2. V was clipped by 5 bases and J by 4 bases; unmatched bases: 17. The CDR3 consists of 17 residues. In germline, CDR1 is SGHAT, CDR2 FQNNGV. The CDR3 DNA reads as TGTGCCAGCAGCGTCGCCACCGCCGGGACTAAACTGTACGAGCAGTACTTC. Translation: CASSVATAGTKLYEQYF.

This clone appeared once. The chain couples TRBV2 to TRBJ2-1; weak D call: TRBD1 (6 bases). From germline, CDR1 is SNHLY and CDR2 FYNNEI. This CDR3 is built from 13 residues. The V gene lost 4 bases and the J gene lost 4 bases, with 8 bases spanning the gap. This CDR3 reads CASSADRYNEQFF. In DNA, the CDR3 is TGTGCCAGCAGTGCCGACAGGTACAATGAGCAGTTCTTC.